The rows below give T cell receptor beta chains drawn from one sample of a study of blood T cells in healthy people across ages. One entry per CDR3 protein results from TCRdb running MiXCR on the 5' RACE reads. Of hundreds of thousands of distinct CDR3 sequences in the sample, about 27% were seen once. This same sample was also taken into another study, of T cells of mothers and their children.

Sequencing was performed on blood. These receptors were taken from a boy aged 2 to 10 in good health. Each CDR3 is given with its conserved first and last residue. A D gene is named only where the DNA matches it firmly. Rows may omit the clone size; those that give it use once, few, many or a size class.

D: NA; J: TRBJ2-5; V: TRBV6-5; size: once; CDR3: CASRPGSQETQYF; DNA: TGTGCCAGCAGGCCAGGATCCCAAGAGACCCAGTACTTC
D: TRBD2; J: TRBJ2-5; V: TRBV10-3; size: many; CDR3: CAIGEGWDQETQYF; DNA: TGTGCCATCGGGGAGGGATGGGATCAAGAGACCCAGTACTTC
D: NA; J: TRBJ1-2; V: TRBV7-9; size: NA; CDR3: CASSLEVGTSQFSNYGYTF; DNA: TGTGCCAGCAGCTTAGAAGTCGGGACCTCCCAATTTTCTAACTATGGCTACACCTTC
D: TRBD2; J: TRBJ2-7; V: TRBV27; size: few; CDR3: CASSLGRANNEQYF; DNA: TGTGCCAGCAGTTTGGGGAGGGCTAACAACGAGCAGTACTTC
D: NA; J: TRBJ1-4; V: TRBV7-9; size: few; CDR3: CASSPPRGGSPDNEKLFF; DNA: TGTGCCAGCAGCCCACCCCGGGGGGGCAGCCCAGACAATGAAAAACTGTTTTTT
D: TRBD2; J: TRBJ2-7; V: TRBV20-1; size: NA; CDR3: CSARDRTRSYEQYF; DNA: TGCAGTGCTAGAGATCGGACTAGATCCTACGAGCAGTACTTC
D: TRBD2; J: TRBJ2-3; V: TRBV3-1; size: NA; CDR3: CASSQDGLAGTTDTQYF; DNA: TGTGCCAGCAGCCAAGATGGGCTAGCGGGGACCACAGATACGCAGTATTTT
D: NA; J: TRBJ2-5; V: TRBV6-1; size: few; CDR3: CASSEVAAGEGIPVEETQYF; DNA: TGTGCCAGCAGTGAAGTGGCAGCCGGGGAAGGAATACCTGTTGAAGAGACCCAGTACTTC
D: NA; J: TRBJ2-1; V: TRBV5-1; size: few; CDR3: CASSLGLAPTYNEQFF; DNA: TGCGCCAGCAGCTTGGGGTTGGCGCCCACCTACAATGAGCAGTTCTTC
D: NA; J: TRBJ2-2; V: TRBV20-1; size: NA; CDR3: CSARALGANTGELFF; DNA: TGCAGTGCTAGAGCCTTGGGGGCGAACACCGGGGAGCTGTTTTTT
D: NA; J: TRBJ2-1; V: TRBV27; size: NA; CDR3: CASSLSRRQAYNEQFF; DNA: TGTGCCAGCAGTTTATCACGAAGGCAGGCCTACAATGAGCAGTTCTTC
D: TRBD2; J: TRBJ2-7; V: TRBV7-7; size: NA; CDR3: CASSLLSGSNYEQYF; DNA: TGTGCCAGCAGCCTCCTTAGCGGGAGCAACTACGAGCAGTACTTC
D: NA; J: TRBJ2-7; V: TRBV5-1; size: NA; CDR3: CASSEDSSRAVEQYF; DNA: TGCGCCAGCAGCGAGGACAGTTCCAGGGCCGTAGAGCAGTACTTC
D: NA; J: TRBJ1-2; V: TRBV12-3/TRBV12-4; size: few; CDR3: CASSPLAGNGYTF; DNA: TGTGCCAGCAGCCCCCTCGCTGGGAATGGCTACACCTTC
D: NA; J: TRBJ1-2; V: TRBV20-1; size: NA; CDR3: CSATRSGGYTF; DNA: TGCAGTGCTACCCGGAGTGGTGGCTACACCTTC
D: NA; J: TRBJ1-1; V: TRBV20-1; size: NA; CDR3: CSARVDAEAFF; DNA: TGCAGTGCTAGGGTGGATGCGGAAGCTTTCTTT
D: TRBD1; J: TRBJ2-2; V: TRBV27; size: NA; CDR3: CASSSHGDRLDTGELFF; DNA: TGTGCCAGCAGTTCCCACGGGGACAGGTTGGACACCGGGGAGCTGTTTTTT
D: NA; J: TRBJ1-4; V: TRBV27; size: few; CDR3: CASSRDSNEKLFF; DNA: TGTGCCAGCAGCAGGGACTCTAATGAAAAACTGTTTTTT
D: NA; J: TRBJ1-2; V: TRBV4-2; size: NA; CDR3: CATAPGGDYGYTF; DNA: TGTGCTACAGCTCCGGGGGGCGACTATGGCTACACCTTC
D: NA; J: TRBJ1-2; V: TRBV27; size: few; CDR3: CASSLHGPTYGYTF; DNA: TGTGCCAGCAGTTTACACGGACCTACTTATGGCTACACCTTC
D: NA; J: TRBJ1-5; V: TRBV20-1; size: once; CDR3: CSARGTSSNQPQHF; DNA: TGCAGTGCTAGGGGGACATCTAGCAATCAGCCCCAGCATTTT
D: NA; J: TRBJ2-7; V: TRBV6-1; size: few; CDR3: CASSERAIAGQYF; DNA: TGTGCCAGCAGTGAAAGGGCGATCGCTGGGCAGTACTTC
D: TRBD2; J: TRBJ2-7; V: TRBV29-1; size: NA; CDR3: CSVTSGRRTYEQYF; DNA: TGCAGCGTTACTAGCGGGAGGAGGACCTACGAGCAGTACTTC
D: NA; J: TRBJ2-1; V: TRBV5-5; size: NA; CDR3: CASSFFRQRVDHEQFF; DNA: TGTGCCAGCAGCTTCTTCCGACAGAGGGTGGACCATGAGCAGTTCTTC
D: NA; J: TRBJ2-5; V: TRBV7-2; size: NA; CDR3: CASSWSGETQYF; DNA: TGTGCCAGCAGCTGGTCCGGAGAGACCCAGTACTTC
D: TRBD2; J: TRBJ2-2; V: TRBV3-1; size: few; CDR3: CASSQGLAGVVGSGELFF; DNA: TGTGCCAGCAGCCAAGGACTAGCGGGAGTTGTGGGATCCGGGGAGCTGTTTTTT
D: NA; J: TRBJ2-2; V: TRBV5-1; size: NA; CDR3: CASSFESGELFF; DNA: TGCGCCAGCAGCTTCGAGTCCGGGGAGCTGTTTTTT
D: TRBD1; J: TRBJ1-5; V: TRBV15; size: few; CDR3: CATSRPLGTGGFSNQPQHF; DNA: TGTGCCACCAGCAGGCCCCTCGGGACAGGGGGCTTTAGCAATCAGCCCCAGCATTTT
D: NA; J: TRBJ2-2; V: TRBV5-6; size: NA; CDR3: CASSSPGNTGELFF; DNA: TGTGCCAGCAGCTCCCCGGGGAACACCGGGGAGCTGTTTTTT
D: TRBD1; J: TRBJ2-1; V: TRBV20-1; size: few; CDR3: CSARADRGTYNEQFF; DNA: TGCAGTGCTAGAGCGGACAGGGGTACCTACAATGAGCAGTTCTTC
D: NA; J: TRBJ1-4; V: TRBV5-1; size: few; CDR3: CASSHLEGREKLFF; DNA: TGCGCCAGCAGCCACCTAGAGGGGCGCGAAAAACTGTTTTTT
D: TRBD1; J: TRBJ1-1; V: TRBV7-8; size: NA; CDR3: CASSYQGGGGTEAFF; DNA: TGTGCCAGCAGCTATCAGGGGGGAGGAGGCACTGAAGCTTTCTTT
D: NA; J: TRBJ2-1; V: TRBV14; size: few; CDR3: CASSQDQLLTYDEQFF; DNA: TGTGCCAGCAGCCAAGATCAACTTCTTACCTACGATGAGCAGTTCTTC
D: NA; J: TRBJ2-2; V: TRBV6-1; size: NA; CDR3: CAGAFDFTGELFF; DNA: TGTGCCGGAGCCTTTGACTTCACCGGGGAGCTGTTTTTT
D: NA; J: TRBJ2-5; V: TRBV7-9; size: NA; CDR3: CASSFMGKETQYF; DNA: TGCGCCAGCAGCTTTATGGGGAAAGAGACCCAGTACTTC
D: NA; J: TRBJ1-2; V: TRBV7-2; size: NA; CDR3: CASSSLTAFNYGYTF; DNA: TGTGCCAGCAGCTCTCTAACAGCATTTAACTATGGCTACACCTTC
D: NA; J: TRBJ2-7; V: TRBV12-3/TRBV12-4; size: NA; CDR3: CASSGDPQEGEQYF; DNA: TGTGCCAGCAGTGGTGACCCCCAGGAGGGCGAGCAGTACTTC
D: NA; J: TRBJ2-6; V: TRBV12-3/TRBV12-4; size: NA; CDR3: CASTGRSTSGANVLTF; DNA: TGTGCCAGCACAGGACGGAGCACCTCTGGGGCCAACGTCCTGACTTTC
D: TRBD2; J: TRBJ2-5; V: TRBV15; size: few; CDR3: CATSRDGGRASGFRETQYF; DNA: TGTGCCACCAGCAGAGATGGCGGGAGGGCCTCGGGTTTTCGAGAGACCCAGTACTTC